The clone carrying this TCR beta chain was seen a handful of times. Antigen unknown. The source of the sample is a study of cytomegalovirus exposure and HLA in healthy donors. Study overall: A subsequent analysis stated that the 100 to 150 validation repertoires were run on the same platform as the approximately 700 first-cohort repertoires.

Study-wide results and caveats: The CMV antigen specificity of three CMV-associated chains was confirmed through in vitro analysis. Reportedly, diagnosis of cytomegalovirus status by the classifier showed high specificity and sensitivity.

A roughly 120-subject validation cohort, separate from the approximately 670-subject first cohort, supplied the donors. Repertoires were generated with immunoSEQ multiplex PCR, while TCRdb's copy carries only in-frame clones and drops some. The table lists about 120,000 clones, over 75% of them singletons. Source material: PBMCs. The TCR originated in a woman aged 18-29 years in good health and CMV-seropositive.

CDR3 nucleotides: TGTGCCAGCAGCCCGGGTGGCACAGATACGCAGTATTTT. It yields the protein CASSPGGTDTQYF. This chain links TRBV7-2 with TRBJ2-3; no clear D gene. V was shortened by 5 bases and J by 1 base, with 7 bases between the two germline ends. The CDR3 is 13 amino acids. CDR1 is SGHTA and CDR2 is FQGNSA in the germline V gene.